The rows below give T cell receptor beta chains drawn from one sample of a study of blood T cells in healthy people across ages. Each CDR3 protein gets one entry after TCRdb re-called the 5' RACE reads with MiXCR. The data contain under 1 million distinct CDR3 sequences, around 43% of them singletons. Sequencing was carried out using blood. The receptors derive from a man in his sixties in good health. The CDR3 runs from the conserved cysteine through the conserved F or W. D genes are given only for firm matches. Clone size, where shown, is once, few, many, or a class for clones that have expanded.

CDR3 DNA: TGTGCCAGCAGTTTCCCGTCAAACACAGATACGCAGTATTTT
CDR3 protein: CASSFPSNTDTQYF
clone size: few
D gene: -
V gene: TRBV28
J gene: TRBJ2-3

CDR3 DNA: TGCGCCAGCAGCTTGGTCTCGGGCGAGAATGAGCAGTTCTTC
CDR3 protein: CASSLVSGENEQFF
clone size: -
D gene: -
V gene: TRBV5-1
J gene: TRBJ2-1

CDR3 DNA: TGTGCCAGCAGCCATGACAGGGGCCCCCGGACAGATACGCAGTATTTT
CDR3 protein: CASSHDRGPRTDTQYF
clone size: -
D gene: TRBD1
V gene: TRBV5-6
J gene: TRBJ2-3

CDR3 DNA: TGTGCCAGCAGCCAGAGAAGGACTAGCGGCACAGATACGCAGTATTTT
CDR3 protein: CASSQRRTSGTDTQYF
clone size: -
D gene: TRBD2
V gene: TRBV7-2
J gene: TRBJ2-3

CDR3 DNA: TGTGCCAGCAGTGACCGACTAGCGGGGAGCTACGAGCAGTACTTC
CDR3 protein: CASSDRLAGSYEQYF
clone size: few
D gene: TRBD2
V gene: TRBV25-1
J gene: TRBJ2-7

CDR3 DNA: TGTGCCAGCAGTTACTCGACGGGGGAAGGGAACCCTAACTATGGCTACACCTTC
CDR3 protein: CASSYSTGEGNPNYGYTF
clone size: -
D gene: -
V gene: TRBV6-2/TRBV6-3
J gene: TRBJ1-2

CDR3 DNA: TGCAGTGCTAGATGGACTAGCGGGGTGGTAAATACGCAGTTCTTC
CDR3 protein: CSARWTSGVVNTQFF
clone size: -
D gene: TRBD2
V gene: TRBV20-1
J gene: TRBJ2-1

CDR3 DNA: TGCAGTGCAACCGAGGGGACTAGCGGCTCCTACGAGCAGTACTTC
CDR3 protein: CSATEGTSGSYEQYF
clone size: few
D gene: TRBD2
V gene: TRBV20-1
J gene: TRBJ2-7

CDR3 DNA: TGTGCCAGCAGCCAAGACGACAGGGTCGAGCAGTACTTC
CDR3 protein: CASSQDDRVEQYF
clone size: few
D gene: TRBD1
V gene: TRBV9
J gene: TRBJ2-7

CDR3 DNA: TGCAGTGCTAAAAGAAAACAGCCGAATTCACCCCTCCACTTT
CDR3 protein: CSAKRKQPNSPLHF
clone size: many
D gene: -
V gene: TRBV20-1
J gene: TRBJ1-6

CDR3 DNA: TGCAGTGCTAGGGGGGAACCCCGGGACAGGGTATCCAATGAGCAGTTCTTC
CDR3 protein: CSARGEPRDRVSNEQFF
clone size: -
D gene: TRBD1
V gene: TRBV20-1
J gene: TRBJ2-1

CDR3 DNA: TGCACCAGCAGCCGTCTAGAGGCTAAAGTCCTCACAGATACGCAGTATTTT
CDR3 protein: CTSSRLEAKVLTDTQYF
clone size: -
D gene: -
V gene: TRBV1
J gene: TRBJ2-3

CDR3 DNA: TGCGCCAGCAGCCAAGATGACAGGGGCGCTTGGAACGAGCAGTTCTTC
CDR3 protein: CASSQDDRGAWNEQFF
clone size: -
D gene: TRBD1
V gene: TRBV4-1
J gene: TRBJ2-1

CDR3 DNA: TGTGCCAGCAGGAAAGGACAGGGCTACCAAGCTAACTATGGCTACACCTTC
CDR3 protein: CASRKGQGYQANYGYTF
clone size: -
D gene: TRBD1
V gene: TRBV12-3/TRBV12-4
J gene: TRBJ1-2

CDR3 DNA: TGTGCCAGCATCTCCGACGGAGGGGGTTATCTGTACTTC
CDR3 protein: CASISDGGGYLYF
clone size: few
D gene: -
V gene: TRBV2
J gene: TRBJ2-4

CDR3 DNA: TGCAGCGGGTGGACAGGCCAGGAAGAGACCCAGTACTTC
CDR3 protein: CSGWTGQEETQYF
clone size: many
D gene: TRBD1
V gene: TRBV29-1
J gene: TRBJ2-5

CDR3 DNA: TGCGCCAGCAGCTTGGGCGGGTCCATCACAGATGCGCAGTATTTT
CDR3 protein: CASSLGGSITDAQYF
clone size: -
D gene: -
V gene: TRBV5-1
J gene: TRBJ2-3

CDR3 DNA: TGCAGCGTTTTCGGGGTAGGGGACACTGAAGCTTTCTTT
CDR3 protein: CSVFGVGDTEAFF
clone size: few
D gene: -
V gene: TRBV29-1
J gene: TRBJ1-1

CDR3 DNA: TGTGCCATCAGTGCCCCGGGACTCCGTCACAATGAGCAGTTCTTC
CDR3 protein: CAISAPGLRHNEQFF
clone size: few
D gene: -
V gene: TRBV10-3
J gene: TRBJ2-1

CDR3 DNA: TGTGCCAGCAGTCCAGTCGCAGGGTCACCTTTCTTT
CDR3 protein: CASSPVAGSPFF
clone size: -
D gene: -
V gene: TRBV6-6
J gene: TRBJ1-1

CDR3 DNA: TGTGCCAGCAGTTATAGCTTAGCTCTTGCGGGTTTTGACGAGCAGTACTTC
CDR3 protein: CASSYSLALAGFDEQYF
clone size: few
D gene: -
V gene: TRBV6-2/TRBV6-3
J gene: TRBJ2-7

CDR3 DNA: TGTGCCAGCAGTTCGCCGGGGGGTGGCTCCTACAATGAGCAGTTCTTC
CDR3 protein: CASSSPGGGSYNEQFF
clone size: -
D gene: TRBD2
V gene: TRBV12-3/TRBV12-4
J gene: TRBJ2-1

CDR3 DNA: TGCAGTGCTAGAGATCCGATTTGGGACCCCGAAGTTTCACCCCTCCACTTT
CDR3 protein: CSARDPIWDPEVSPLHF
clone size: -
D gene: -
V gene: TRBV20-1
J gene: TRBJ1-6

CDR3 DNA: TGTGCCAGCAGTTTAATCCGGGAAATGGATGAGCAGTTCTTC
CDR3 protein: CASSLIREMDEQFF
clone size: few
D gene: -
V gene: TRBV28
J gene: TRBJ2-1

CDR3 DNA: TGCAGCGTACCCGCATGGGGGGATTCCTACGAGCAGTACTTC
CDR3 protein: CSVPAWGDSYEQYF
clone size: many
D gene: -
V gene: TRBV29-1
J gene: TRBJ2-7

CDR3 DNA: TGTGCCAGCAGTGAGGCCGGGACGGTGGGCAATGAGCAGTTCTTC
CDR3 protein: CASSEAGTVGNEQFF
clone size: -
D gene: -
V gene: TRBV27
J gene: TRBJ2-1

CDR3 DNA: TGTGCCAGCAGTTACTCGAGGCAGGGGGCGGACAATGGCTACACCTTC
CDR3 protein: CASSYSRQGADNGYTF
clone size: -
D gene: TRBD1
V gene: TRBV6-6
J gene: TRBJ1-2

CDR3 DNA: TGTGCCAGCAGTTTGGAGGGAGGGGGTTTCACTGAAGCTTTCTTT
CDR3 protein: CASSLEGGGFTEAFF
clone size: -
D gene: -
V gene: TRBV28
J gene: TRBJ1-1

CDR3 DNA: TGCAGCGTTGAAGACCACACAGATACGCAGTATTTT
CDR3 protein: CSVEDHTDTQYF
clone size: once
D gene: -
V gene: TRBV29-1
J gene: TRBJ2-3

CDR3 DNA: TGTGCCAGCAGCCAAGATAAGGGGTGGCCTAACTATGGCTACACCTTC
CDR3 protein: CASSQDKGWPNYGYTF
clone size: few
D gene: -
V gene: TRBV3-1
J gene: TRBJ1-2

CDR3 DNA: TGCAGTGCTAGCTCGGACAGGAAAACAGATACGTATTTT
CDR3 protein: CSASSDRKTDTYF
clone size: -
D gene: TRBD1
V gene: TRBV20-1
J gene: TRBJ2-3

CDR3 DNA: TGTGCCAGCAGTTTTAGTGAAAAACTGTTTTTT
CDR3 protein: CASSFSEKLFF
clone size: -
D gene: -
V gene: TRBV12-3/TRBV12-4
J gene: TRBJ1-4

CDR3 DNA: TGCAGTGCTAGAGACAGGGGGACGACTGGCTACACCTTC
CDR3 protein: CSARDRGTTGYTF
clone size: few
D gene: TRBD1
V gene: TRBV20-1
J gene: TRBJ1-2

CDR3 DNA: TGTGCCAGCAGCCATGGGGACAGTTCTGGGGCCAACGTCCTGACTTTC
CDR3 protein: CASSHGDSSGANVLTF
clone size: many
D gene: TRBD1
V gene: TRBV7-2
J gene: TRBJ2-6

CDR3 DNA: TGCGCCAGCAGCCAAGAGGCTCGCCAGGGCTACGAGCAGTACTTC
CDR3 protein: CASSQEARQGYEQYF
clone size: few
D gene: -
V gene: TRBV4-3
J gene: TRBJ2-7

CDR3 DNA: TGTGCCAGCAGTCCCTCCGGGACAGGGGCCCACGAGCAGTACTTC
CDR3 protein: CASSPSGTGAHEQYF
clone size: -
D gene: TRBD1
V gene: TRBV28
J gene: TRBJ2-7

CDR3 DNA: TGTGCCAGCAGCTTATATACACAGGGAGGGGTTGGCAATCAGCCCCAGCATTTT
CDR3 protein: CASSLYTQGGVGNQPQHF
clone size: -
D gene: -
V gene: TRBV7-9
J gene: TRBJ1-5

CDR3 DNA: TGTGCCAGCAGTTATACGGGGGAGATCTCCGAGCAGTACTTC
CDR3 protein: CASSYTGEISEQYF
clone size: few
D gene: -
V gene: TRBV6-2/TRBV6-3
J gene: TRBJ2-7

CDR3 DNA: TGTGCCAGCAGCTTAGTCTTAAAGGGAAACTACGAGCAGTACTTC
CDR3 protein: CASSLVLKGNYEQYF
clone size: -
D gene: -
V gene: TRBV7-8
J gene: TRBJ2-7

CDR3 DNA: TGTGCCAGCAGCCCCGAAAGGGTCTCTGGGGCCAACGTCCTGACTTTC
CDR3 protein: CASSPERVSGANVLTF
clone size: few
D gene: -
V gene: TRBV7-8
J gene: TRBJ2-6

CDR3 DNA: TGCAGTGCTAGTTGGGGCAGAAATGAGCAGTTCTTC
CDR3 protein: CSASWGRNEQFF
clone size: -
D gene: -
V gene: TRBV20-1
J gene: TRBJ2-1

CDR3 DNA: TGTGCCAGCAGCTTAGACAGGAATGGCGGCTACACCTTC
CDR3 protein: CASSLDRNGGYTF
clone size: -
D gene: -
V gene: TRBV3-1
J gene: TRBJ1-2

CDR3 DNA: TGTGCCAGCAGCCCAGACCAGTCTAATTCACCCCTCCACTTT
CDR3 protein: CASSPDQSNSPLHF
clone size: few
D gene: -
V gene: TRBV16
J gene: TRBJ1-6

CDR3 DNA: TGTGCCAGCAGCCATGGGAGAACCGCTGAAGCTTTCTTT
CDR3 protein: CASSHGRTAEAFF
clone size: -
D gene: -
V gene: TRBV3-1
J gene: TRBJ1-1

CDR3 DNA: TGTGCCAGTAGTATAGCGGGCAGCGAGCAGTACTTC
CDR3 protein: CASSIAGSEQYF
clone size: -
D gene: -
V gene: TRBV19
J gene: TRBJ2-7

CDR3 DNA: TGCAGCGTTTTTACAGCCCGCTCCTACGAGCAGTACTTC
CDR3 protein: CSVFTARSYEQYF
clone size: -
D gene: -
V gene: TRBV29-1
J gene: TRBJ2-7

CDR3 DNA: TGTGCCACCAGTGACCTCAGGACGAGCGGGGCGACCTACGAGCAGTACTTC
CDR3 protein: CATSDLRTSGATYEQYF
clone size: -
D gene: TRBD2
V gene: TRBV24-1
J gene: TRBJ2-7

CDR3 DNA: TGTGCCAGCGGCCTCACAGGGGAAGGCGAGCAGTACTTC
CDR3 protein: CASGLTGEGEQYF
clone size: once
D gene: TRBD1
V gene: TRBV5-5
J gene: TRBJ2-7

CDR3 DNA: TGTGCCAGCAGCTTAGGGCGGGGGGGTAATGAGCAGTACTTC
CDR3 protein: CASSLGRGGNEQYF
clone size: once
D gene: TRBD2
V gene: TRBV7-2
J gene: TRBJ2-5

CDR3 DNA: TGTGCCAGCAGCGTAGGAGGGACAGGGGTCTACGAGCAGTACTTC
CDR3 protein: CASSVGGTGVYEQYF
clone size: -
D gene: TRBD1
V gene: TRBV9
J gene: TRBJ2-7

CDR3 DNA: TGCGCCAGCAGCCAGTACGGACGCCCAGATACGCAGTATTTT
CDR3 protein: CASSQYGRPDTQYF
clone size: -
D gene: -
V gene: TRBV4-1
J gene: TRBJ2-3

CDR3 DNA: TGTGCCAGCAGGTCGGGACAGGGCTATGGCTACACCTTC
CDR3 protein: CASRSGQGYGYTF
clone size: -
D gene: TRBD1
V gene: TRBV25-1
J gene: TRBJ1-2

CDR3 DNA: TGCGCCAGCAGCCAAGATACCCAGCGGGGGTTAGATACGCAGTATTTT
CDR3 protein: CASSQDTQRGLDTQYF
clone size: many
D gene: TRBD2
V gene: TRBV4-3
J gene: TRBJ2-3

CDR3 DNA: TGTGCCAGCAGCTTAAGCGGGGCGACCGGGGAGCTGTTTTTT
CDR3 protein: CASSLSGATGELFF
clone size: -
D gene: -
V gene: TRBV7-3
J gene: TRBJ2-2

CDR3 DNA: TGTGCCAGCGGCCCCTCCGGACTAGCGGAGACCCAGTACTTC
CDR3 protein: CASGPSGLAETQYF
clone size: -
D gene: TRBD2
V gene: TRBV11-2
J gene: TRBJ2-5